The 20 T cell receptor beta chains given below trace back to one sample, sequenced in a study of blood T cell repertoires in COVID-19 (TCRdb year 2020). The receptor library was made with the immunoSEQ multiplex PCR assay. TCRdb carries this immuneACCESS record with in-frame sequences only. Its versions omit some clonotypes, under half of them owing to an unresolved V gene in the studies checked, with the rest unexplained. This sample is represented by 250,000 to 300,000 clones; around 87% of them were singletons. The ten largest make up approximately 1.5% of the sample. The material sequenced was peripheral blood. The receptors were gathered from a woman in her forties who had recovered from COVID-19.

This sequence joins TRBV6-4 and TRBJ1-2, with 9 bases lining up with TRBD1. The junction had 4 bases not matched to a gene; V was cut back by 4 bases and J by 1 base. The CDR3 is made up of 15 amino acids. CDR1 MRHNA and CDR2 SNTAGT come from the germline V gene. CDR3: CASSARTGVNYGYTF. The CDR3 DNA sequence: TGTGCCAGCAGTGCCCGGACAGGGGTTAACTATGGCTACACCTTC.

The chain links TRBV9 to TRBJ2-7; 10 bases match TRBD1. The CDR3 contains 15 residues. V gave up 2 bases and J gave up 5 bases; unmatched junction bases: 7. Per the germline V gene, CDR1 is SGDLS and CDR2 is YYNGEE. The CDR3 is CASSVSWTGGHEQYF. CDR3 nucleotides: TGTGCCAGCAGCGTCTCCTGGACAGGGGGTCACGAGCAGTACTTC.

This chain connects TRBV27 to TRBJ1-1; perhaps TRBD1 as D (5 bases). CDR1 MNHEY and CDR2 SMNVEV come from the germline V gene (reference sequence). Trimming removed 1 base at V and 1 base at J, with 7 bases between. The CDR3 loop spans 14 amino acids. The CDR3 protein is CASSLYRKNTEAFF. CDR3 in DNA: TGTGCCAGCAGTTTATACAGGAAGAACACTGAAGCTTTCTTT.

The sample holds a few counts of this clone. CDR3 coding DNA: TGTGCCAGCAGTTTCCGGGACAGGGCTAACTATGGCTACACCTTC. Its translation is CASSFRDRANYGYTF. This chain links TRBV28 with TRBJ1-2; TRBD1 aligns across 9 bases. The germline CDR1 and CDR2 sequences are MDHEN and SYDVKM. The CDR3 sequence is 15 residues long. Unmatched junction bases numbered 2, after V lost 3 bases and J lost 0 bases.

This clone appeared a few times. The gene calls are TRBV19 and TRBJ2-1; D ambiguous. This CDR3 has 12 residues. The germline V gene encodes CDR1 LNHDA and CDR2 SQIVND (reference sequence). Trimming cost V 6 bases and J 6 bases, with 9 bases left between them. Written as DNA, the CDR3 is TGTGCCAGTAGCAGCAGGCGCAATGAGCAGTTCTTC. Protein: CASSSRRNEQFF. Full variable domain (rest looked up from reference TRBV19 and TRBJ2-1): DGGITQSPKYLFRKEGQNVTLSCEQNLNHDAMYWYRQDPGQGLRLIYYSQIVNDFQKGDIAEGYSVSREKKESFPLTVTSAQKNPTAFYLCASSSRRNEQFFGPGTRLTVL.

The V call is TRBV12-3 or TRBV12-4, the J call TRBJ2-7; possible D gene TRBD1, 5 bases. V was cut by 10 bases and J by 1 base, with 11 bases left in between. The CDR3 length is 12 residues. The CDR3 DNA is TGTGCCACCACCAACAGGTCCTACGAGCAGTACTTC. Translated: CATTNRSYEQYF.

The CDR3 region has the DNA TGTGCCAGCAGCTTCTCGGCCTCAGGACTAGTGGGGGAGCAGTACTTC. This encodes CASSFSASGLVGEQYF. This chain links TRBV7-2 with TRBJ2-7; 7 bases line up with TRBD2. The germline gives CDR1 SGHTA, CDR2 FQGNSA. Trimming cost V 3 bases and J 7 bases; bases outside gene matches: 15. The CDR3 loop spans 16 amino acids.

This clone has just one count. The chain couples TRBV30 to TRBJ2-7, with a weak D call TRBD2 (5 bases). Trimming removed 0 bases from V and 3 bases from J, with 6 bases in between. Germline loops: CDR1 GTSNPN, CDR2 SVGIG (reference sequence). This CDR3 region has 12 residues. For the CDR3, the DNA is TGTGCCTGGAGTGTACGGGGCTACGAGCAGTACTTC. Encoded protein: CAWSVRGYEQYF.

The genes are TRBV7-8 and TRBJ1-2; a weak D match, TRBD1 (6 bases). The ends were cut back, 5 bases at V and 2 bases at J, with 9 bases in the middle. CDR3 size: 13 residues. The germline gives CDR1 SGHVS, CDR2 FQNEAQ. For the CDR3, the DNA is TGTGCCAGCAGCCCGGACAGAAACTATGGCTACACCTTC. Amino acids: CASSPDRNYGYTF. The whole variable domain, remainder taken from reference TRBV7-8 and TRBJ1-2, is GAGVSQSPRYKVAKRGQDVALRCDPISGHVSLFWYQQALGQGPEFLTYFQNEAQLDKSGLPSDRFFAERPEGSVSTLKIQRTQQEDSAVYLCASSPDRNYGYTFGSGTRLTVV.

The chain has TRBV15 and TRBJ1-5, with D possibly being TRBD1 (5 bases). The CDR3 runs 15 residues. With 4 bases removed from V and 0 bases from J, the gap between germline ends came to 10 bases. CDR1 LNHNV and CDR2 YYDKDF come from the germline V gene (reference sequence). CDR3 protein: CATSKQVLSNQPQHF. The CDR3 coding sequence is TGTGCCACCAGCAAACAGGTCCTTAGCAATCAGCCCCAGCATTTT. The whole variable domain, remainder taken from reference TRBV15 and TRBJ1-5, is DAMVIQNPRYQVTQFGKPVTLSCSQTLNHNVMYWYQQKSSQAPKLLFHYYDKDFNNEADTPDNFQSRRPNTSFCFLDIRSPGLGDTAMYLCATSKQVLSNQPQHFGDGTRLSIL.

The V call is TRBV6-5, the J call TRBJ1-2; tentative D call: TRBD1 (5 bases). CDR1 MNHEY and CDR2 SVGAGI come from the germline V gene. This CDR3 is built from 15 residues. V lost 0 bases and J 8 bases, leaving 16 bases between the germline ends. DNA of the CDR3: TGTGCCAGCAGTTACTCGATAGAGTGGGGCTGGGGCTACACCTTC. The encoded protein is CASSYSIEWGWGYTF.

In this sample, this clone turned up a few times. The genes are TRBV27 and TRBJ1-1; D is perhaps TRBD1 (5 bases). Trimming removed 2 bases at V and 13 bases at J, with 11 bases between. The CDR3 covers 11 residues. Germline assignment: CDR1 MNHEY and CDR2 SMNVEV (reference sequence). CDR3 DNA: TGTGCCAGCAGTTTACGCAGGGAGGTTTTCTTT. As protein: CASSLRREVFF.

The V gene is TRBV27, the J gene TRBJ1-6; 9 nucleotides align to TRBD1. The V segment lost 0 bases and the J segment 8 bases; nucleotides outside the gene matches: 2. The CDR3 runs 15 residues. The germline V gene has CDR1 MNHEY and CDR2 SMNVEV (reference sequence). Written as DNA, the CDR3 is TGTGCCAGCAGTTTATCCCGACAGGGGGATTCACCCCTCCACTTT. Its translation is CASSLSRQGDSPLHF.

Only one count was recorded for this clone. The V and J genes are TRBV10-1 and TRBJ2-2; no clear D gene. The germline CDR1 and CDR2 sequences are WNHNN and SYGVQD (reference sequence). The CDR3 is 16 residues long. V was pared by 0 bases and J by 3 bases, with 11 bases between. This CDR3 reads CASSESRVHHTGELFF. The CDR3 DNA reads TGCGCCAGCAGTGAGTCCCGGGTGCATCACACCGGGGAGCTGTTTTTT.

The chain is built from TRBV1 and TRBJ2-1; the D call TRBD2 from the table was never checked on the DNA. TRBV1 is a pseudogene. CDR3 length equals 19 residues. DNA for the CDR3: TGCACCAGCAGCCAAGAGTGCCTAGCGGGGGGGTCGGCCTACAATGAGCAGTTCTTC. Amino acid sequence: CTSSQECLAGGSAYNEQFF.

This chain uses TRBV5-6 with TRBJ2-1, with D possibly being TRBD2 (5 bases). Trimming pared 2 bases from V and 9 bases from J, leaving 6 bases between. Per germline, CDR1 SGHDT and CDR2 YYEEEE. CDR3 length equals 11 residues. CDR3 protein: CASSFTSEQFF. The CDR3 DNA follows: TGTGCCAGCAGCTTTACTAGTGAGCAGTTCTTC.

V and J are TRBV9 and TRBJ1-5, with D possibly matching TRBD1 (5 bases). Looked up from germline, CDR1 is SGDLS and CDR2 is YYNGEE. CDR3 length equals 13 residues. Trimming pared 0 bases from V and 10 bases from J, leaving 11 bases between. In nucleotides, the CDR3 is TGTGCCAGCAGCGTAGCCGGGACTGGACCCCAGCATTTT. This sequence encodes CASSVAGTGPQHF.

The CDR3 nucleotides read TGTGCCAGCAGCGTAGGCCCCACTGGGACTAGCGGGGGATACGAGCAGTACTTC. Its translation: CASSVGPTGTSGGYEQYF. J is TRBJ2-7 and V is TRBV9, with 14 bases that match TRBD2. The CDR3 sequence is 18 residues long. The trim removed 0 bases at V and 4 bases at J, leaving 9 bases unmatched. Germline CDR1 and CDR2: SGDLS and YYNGEE.

The J gene is TRBJ2-1, the V gene TRBV6-5; 10 bases fit TRBD2. The CDR3 totals 15 residues. V lost 2 bases, J lost 9 bases, and 7 bases stayed unmatched. The germline V gene has CDR1 MNHEY and CDR2 SVGAGI. CDR3 in DNA: TGTGCCAGCAGTTACGGAGCGGGGGGGCCGGGTGAGCAGTTCTTC. Its translation: CASSYGAGGPGEQFF.

The CDR3 DNA reads as TGTGCCAGCAGGGACAACGATTCACCCCTCCACTTT. Amino acid sequence: CASRDNDSPLHF. This chain links TRBV6-5 with TRBJ1-6; D is possibly TRBD1 (5 bases). Trimming stripped 6 bases from V and 8 bases from J, with 8 bases between. CDR1 is MNHEY and CDR2 is SVGAGI in the germline V gene. This CDR3 is 12 amino acids long.